One and the same sample provided the 7 T cell receptor beta chains below, sequenced in a study of PD-1 blockade in classical Hodgkin lymphoma. The repertoire was sequenced with immunoSEQ multiplex PCR; TCRdb's copy has only in-frame clones and lacks some. The table has approximately 13,000 clones, roughly 77% seen once. Relapses following autologous stem cell transplantation were seen in all patients, with brentuximab vedotin exposure varying. The material was peripheral blood mononuclear cells (PBMCs), obtained at baseline. The receptor source for this set is a human donor with classical Hodgkin lymphoma.

This chain uses TRBV19 with TRBJ2-1, with D perhaps given as TRBD1 or TRBD2 (5 bases each). V was cut by 3 bases and J by 5 bases, with 14 bases left in between. The CDR3 spans 15 residues. The germline V gene has CDR1 LNHDA and CDR2 SQIVND (reference sequence). The CDR3 region has the DNA TGTGCCAGTAGTATGTGGGGACCCAGTGACAATGAGCAGTTCTTC. Amino acid sequence: CASSMWGPSDNEQFF.

This clone ranks as medium-sized (0.01 to 0.1%). The chain links TRBV4-3 to TRBJ2-4, with TRBD2 as a possible D gene (5 bases). The CDR3 length is 15 residues. The germline V gene encodes CDR1 LGHNA and CDR2 YSLEER. The V end was cut by 0 bases, the J end by 6 bases, with 12 bases between. CDR3 sequence: CASSQDEGMINIQYF. The CDR3 DNA reads as TGCGCCAGCAGCCAAGACGAGGGAATGATAAACATTCAGTACTTC.

The chain uses TRBV5-1 and TRBJ1-4, with D uncertain. The CDR3 spans 14 residues. The germline V gene has CDR1 SGHRS and CDR2 YFSETQ. The germline V and J ends were trimmed by 0 bases and 2 bases, with 5 bases remaining between them. The CDR3 DNA is TGCGCCAGCAGCTTGGGGGGTACTAATGAAAAACTGTTTTTT. Its protein product is CASSLGGTNEKLFF.

This clone appeared a few times. CDR3 DNA sequence: TGTGCCAGCAGCTTAAAACTAATGGGGGGCACTGAAGCTTTCTTT. Amino acids: CASSLKLMGGTEAFF. The chain links TRBV7-9 to TRBJ1-1; tentative D call: TRBD1 (5 bases). The CDR3 consists of 15 residues. Germline CDR1 is SEHNR and CDR2 is FQNEAQ (reference sequence). Trimming shortened V by 2 bases and J by 4 bases, and 14 bases separated the two germline ends. The full variable domain, with the rest looked up from reference TRBV7-9 and TRBJ1-1, is DTGVSQNPRHKITKRGQNVTFRCDPISEHNRLYWYRQTLGQGPEFLTYFQNEAQLEKSRLLSDRFSAERPKGSFSTLEIQRTEQGDSAMYLCASSLKLMGGTEAFFGQGTRLTVV.

A few counts support this clone. V is TRBV18 and J is TRBJ2-3; 8 bases map to TRBD1. Germline V CDR1 and CDR2: KGHSH, LQKENI. The CDR3 covers 15 residues. With 8 bases clipped from V and 0 bases from J, the junction kept 7 bases outside the gene matches. Written as DNA, the CDR3 is TGTGCCAGCAACGACAGGGGCGGGAGCACAGATACGCAGTATTTT. It translates to CASNDRGGSTDTQYF.

The J gene is TRBJ2-7, the V gene TRBV21-1; the D call of TRBD2 is as the table states it, not checked on the DNA. TRBV21-1 is shown as a pseudogene. This CDR3 contains 16 residues. The CDR3: CASSGEGRESSYEQYV. CDR3 in DNA: TGTGCCAGCAGCGGAGAAGGGCGGGAGAGCTCCTACGAGCAGTACGTC.

This clone was seen a handful of times. J is TRBJ1-6 and V is TRBV2; 9 nucleotides line up with TRBD1. This CDR3 is built from 15 residues. CDR1 SNHLY and CDR2 FYNNEI come from the germline V gene. V gave up 7 bases and J gave up 6 bases; unmatched junction bases: 7. The CDR3 reads CASIYWDRANSPLHF. The DNA of the CDR3 is TGTGCCAGCATTTATTGGGACAGGGCTAATTCACCCCTCCACTTT. The entire variable domain, with the rest obtained from reference TRBV2 and TRBJ1-6, is as follows: EPEVTQTPSHQVTQMGQEVILRCVPISNHLYFYWYRQILGQKVEFLVSFYNNEISEKSEIFDDQFSVERPDGSNFTLKIRSTKLEDSAMYFCASIYWDRANSPLHFGNGTRLTVT.